The rows below give T cell receptor beta chains drawn from one sample of a study of blood T cell repertoires in COVID-19. The protocol was immunoSEQ multiplex PCR, while the TCRdb copy is restricted to in-frame clones and leaves out a portion. The sample lists 55,000 to 75,000 clones, roughly 80% occurring once. Source material: peripheral blood. All receptors derive from a human donor in a cohort sampled during active COVID-19. Both conserved end residues are part of each CDR3. A D gene is named only where the DNA matches it firmly. Expanded clones are given a class, and other clones once, few, many or no size at all.

d_gene	abundance	v_gene	j_gene	CDR3nt	CDR3aa
-	-	TRBV15	TRBJ2-7	TGTGCCACCAGCAGAGATCAGGCGGGCTTAACCTACGAGCAGTACTTC	CATSRDQAGLTYEQYF
TRBD2	-	TRBV6-1	TRBJ2-7	TGTGCCAGCAGTGAAGCGCTAGCGGGGGCGAGCGCCTACGAGCAGTACTTC	CASSEALAGASAYEQYF
TRBD1	-	TRBV5-1	TRBJ1-4	TGCGCCAGCAGCAGGGAGGGGACAGGGGATGAAAAACTGTTTTTT	CASSREGTGDEKLFF
TRBD1	-	TRBV2	TRBJ2-7	TGTGCCAGCAGCCGGGACAGGGTATCCTACGAGCAGTACTTC	CASSRDRVSYEQYF
-	-	TRBV24-1	TRBJ1-2	TGTGCCACCAGTGATGCGAGTACTAACTATGGCTACACCTTC	CATSDASTNYGYTF
TRBD1	-	TRBV5-1	TRBJ1-1	TGCGCCAGCAGCTTGGCCCAGGGGGGCACTGAAGCTTTCTTT	CASSLAQGGTEAFF
TRBD2	-	TRBV5-6	TRBJ2-3	TGTGCCAGCAGCTTGGAACTAGCGGGGGCCCAAGATACGCAGTATTTT	CASSLELAGAQDTQYF
-	-	TRBV28	TRBJ2-7	TGTGCCACTTGTGGAGATATTAACTACGAGCAGTACTTC	CATCGDINYEQYF
TRBD2	-	TRBV11-3	TRBJ2-1	TGTGCCAGCAGCGCCGGGACTAGCCGCAATGAGCAGTTCTTC	CASSAGTSRNEQFF
TRBD1	-	TRBV6-2/TRBV6-3	TRBJ2-7	TGTGCCAGCAGCCCTACGGGACAGGCACTCTCCTACGAGCAGTACTTC	CASSPTGQALSYEQYF
TRBD1	-	TRBV7-9	TRBJ2-7	TGTGCCAGCAGAAAAGGGACAGGGTTAGCCTACGAGCAGTACTTC	CASRKGTGLAYEQYF
TRBD1	-	TRBV29-1	TRBJ1-1	TGCAGCGTGACAGGGGGGCTGAACACTGAAGCTTTCTTT	CSVTGGLNTEAFF
-	-	TRBV18	TRBJ1-1	TGTGCCAGCTCACCGGGGGCGAACACTGAAGCTTTCTTT	CASSPGANTEAFF
TRBD2	-	TRBV7-2	TRBJ2-7	TGTGCCAGCAGCTTAGGGCTAGCGGTTTCCTACGAGCAGTACTTC	CASSLGLAVSYEQYF
TRBD1	few	TRBV6-6	TRBJ1-5	TGTGCCAGCAGAGAACAGGGGAAAGGCAATCAGCCCCAGCATTTT	CASREQGKGNQPQHF
-	-	TRBV15	TRBJ1-5	TGTGCCACCAGCAGAACCGGGACTGATAATCAGCCCCAGCATTTT	CATSRTGTDNQPQHF
TRBD2	-	TRBV4-3	TRBJ2-3	TGCGCCAGCAGCCTGCGACTAGCGGGAGGGCCGGGCCCCCATACGCAGTATTTT	CASSLRLAGGPGPHTQYF
TRBD1	-	TRBV7-2	TRBJ1-5	TGTGCCAGCAGCCTGGGACAGATCAATCAGCCCCAGCATTTT	CASSLGQINQPQHF
-	once	TRBV2	TRBJ2-1	TGTGCCAGCAGGGAGGCAGTTGACTCCTACAATGAGCAGTTCTTC	CASREAVDSYNEQFF
-	-	TRBV19	TRBJ1-3	TGTGCCAGTAGTCCGGGACACCACTCTGGAAACACCATATATTTT	CASSPGHHSGNTIYF
-	-	TRBV2	TRBJ1-2	TGTGCCAGCCACCCAGGAGGGCTAGGTGGCTACACCTTC	CASHPGGLGGYTF
-	-	TRBV5-1	TRBJ1-5	TGCGCCAGCAGCTTGGGACAAGATCAGCCCCAGCATTTT	CASSLGQDQPQHF